This TCR beta chain was sequenced for a study of blood T cells in healthy people across ages. The study's findings and limits: The donors' CMV status was not determined, possibly confounding changes in expanded clonotypes.

Primed by a sample-barcoded 5' primer and a J-beta primer mix, a second PCR proceeded for about 6 to 12 cycles. Each CDR3 protein is one row after TCRdb ran MiXCR on the 5' RACE reads. Of approximately 800,000 distinct CDR3 sequences in the sample, about 62% are singletons; the top ten hold about 20%. For this clonotype: What it binds is unknown.

Each donor gave roughly 9.2 milliliters of peripheral blood. V was clipped by 6 bases and J by 13 bases, with 16 bases between them. The CDR3 runs 12 residues. Germline V gene data show CDR1 as MNHEY and CDR2 as SVGEGT. Source material: blood. The source is a man under 40 in good health. The V call is TRBV6-2 or TRBV6-3, the J call TRBJ2-1, with D maybe TRBD1 (6 bases). The CDR3 sequence is CASRQIEGGQFF. The CDR3 nucleotides are TGTGCCAGCAGGCAGATCGAAGGGGGTCAGTTCTTC.